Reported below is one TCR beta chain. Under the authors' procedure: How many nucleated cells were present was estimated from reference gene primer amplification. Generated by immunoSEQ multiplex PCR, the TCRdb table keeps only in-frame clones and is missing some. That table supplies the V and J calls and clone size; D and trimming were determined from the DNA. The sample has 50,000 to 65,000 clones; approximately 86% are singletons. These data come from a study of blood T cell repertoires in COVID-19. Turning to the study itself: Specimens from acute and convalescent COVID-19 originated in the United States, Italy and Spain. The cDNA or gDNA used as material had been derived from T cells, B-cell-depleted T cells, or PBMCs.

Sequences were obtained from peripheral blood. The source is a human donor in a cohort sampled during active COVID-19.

The CDR3 reads CASSLHGTDNEKLFF. The CDR3 bases are TGCGCCAGCAGCTTACACGGGACAGATAATGAAAAACTGTTTTTT. V usage is TRBV5-1 and J usage is TRBJ1-4; the match to TRBD1 covers 7 bases. Unmatched junction bases numbered 5, after V lost 2 bases and J lost 4 bases. The CDR3 contains 15 residues. CDR1 is SGHRS, CDR2 YFSETQ, per germline.